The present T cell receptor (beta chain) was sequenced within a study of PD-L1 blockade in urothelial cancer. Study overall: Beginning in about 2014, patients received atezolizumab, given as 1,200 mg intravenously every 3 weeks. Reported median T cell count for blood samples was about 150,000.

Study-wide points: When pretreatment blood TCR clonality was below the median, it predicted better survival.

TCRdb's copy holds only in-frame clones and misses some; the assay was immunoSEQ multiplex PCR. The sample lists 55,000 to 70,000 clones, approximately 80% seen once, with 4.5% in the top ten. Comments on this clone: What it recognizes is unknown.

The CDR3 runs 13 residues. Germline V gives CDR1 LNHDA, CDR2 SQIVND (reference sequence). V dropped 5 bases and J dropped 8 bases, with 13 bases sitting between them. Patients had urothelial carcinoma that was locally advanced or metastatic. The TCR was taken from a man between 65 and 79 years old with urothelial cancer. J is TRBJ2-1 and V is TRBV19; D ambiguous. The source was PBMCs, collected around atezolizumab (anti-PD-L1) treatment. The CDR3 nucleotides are TGTGCCAGTAGTCGGGTGGGTCGCGATGAGCAGTTCTTC. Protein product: CASSRVGRDEQFF.